This is a list of T cell receptor beta chains from one sample in a study of T cells in localized non-small cell lung cancer. The data were produced by immunoSEQ multiplex PCR, yet TCRdb's version contains in-frame clones alone and is incomplete. The table shows around 25,000 clones, with about 81% occurring only once. Sequenced material: peripheral blood, taken before any cancer treatment. Source of these receptors: a woman aged 35 to 69 with stage I lung adenocarcinoma. Both conserved end residues are part of each CDR3. Fields, in order: J gene, V gene, clone size, D gene, CDR3 protein, CDR3 DNA. D genes are given only for firm matches. Part of the rows lack a size; the others show once, few, many or a class for expanded clones.

TRBJ2-1 TRBV10-3 NA NA CAISWTVSGSGVDEQFF TGTGCCATCAGCTGGACAGTTTCCGGTTCGGGTGTGGATGAGCAGTTCTTC
TRBJ1-6 TRBV28 NA NA CASSPADTSSYNSPLHF TGTGCCAGCTCCCCGGCCGACACGAGCTCCTATAATTCACCCCTCCACTTT
TRBJ2-6 TRBV6-5 few TRBD1 CASSYDRGRIVLTF TGTGCCAGCAGTTACGACAGGGGGCGAATCGTCCTGACTTTC
TRBJ2-7 TRBV28 NA NA CATFSAGISYEQYF TGTGCCACGTTCTCGGCAGGGATCTCCTACGAGCAGTACTTC
TRBJ2-5 TRBV6-1 NA TRBD1 CASIMTGIQETQYF TGTGCCAGCATTATGACAGGGATCCAAGAGACCCAGTACTTC
TRBJ2-3 TRBV4-3 NA NA CASSQGPTGSQADTQYF TGCGCCAGCAGCCAAGGGCCGACGGGATCTCAGGCAGATACGCAGTATTTT
TRBJ2-6 TRBV4-1 few NA CASSQDSAGANVLTF TGCGCCAGCAGCCAAGATTCAGCAGGGGCCAACGTCCTGACTTTC
TRBJ2-3 TRBV7-8 NA TRBD2 CASSYPTSGPLERTQYF TGTGCCAGCAGCTACCCGACTAGCGGGCCATTAGAGCGTACGCAGTATTTT
TRBJ2-1 TRBV14 NA NA CASSQGDNHHEQFF TGTGCCAGCAGCCAGGGGGACAACCACCATGAGCAGTTCTTC
TRBJ2-3 TRBV20-1 few NA CSGRPVDTQYF TGCAGTGGGCGACCGGTAGATACGCAGTATTTT
TRBJ2-3 TRBV2 NA NA CASSDVAGPDTQYF TGTGCCAGCAGTGACGTGGCAGGCCCAGATACGCAGTATTTT
TRBJ1-1 TRBV5-1 NA TRBD1 CASRQGRNTEAFF TGCGCCAGCAGACAGGGGAGGAACACTGAAGCTTTCTTT
TRBJ1-5 TRBV7-2 NA TRBD1 CASSSDRGNQPQHF TGTGCCAGCAGCTCGGACAGGGGCAATCAGCCCCAGCATTTT
TRBJ2-6 TRBV10-3 NA NA CASSDDGGAGANVLTF TGTGCCAGCAGTGATGACGGGGGCGCTGGGGCCAACGTCCTGACTTTC
TRBJ2-3 TRBV5-4 NA TRBD2 CASSPTPGRGTDTQYF TGTGCCAGCAGCCCGACTCCTGGGCGGGGGACAGATACGCAGTATTTT
TRBJ2-7 TRBV7-8 once NA CASSSNRASYEQYF TGTGCCAGCAGCTCTAACAGGGCCTCCTACGAGCAGTACTTC
TRBJ2-6 TRBV2 NA TRBD1 CASGTGFSGANVLTF TGTGCCAGCGGGACAGGCTTCTCTGGGGCCAACGTCCTGACTTTC
TRBJ2-3 TRBV7-9 NA TRBD2 CASSLNPAGNTDTQYF TGTGCCAGCAGCCTTAATCCAGCGGGGAACACAGATACGCAGTATTTT
TRBJ2-2 TRBV5-1 NA TRBD1 CASSWRPGQGAGELFF TGCGCCAGCAGCTGGCGCCCGGGACAGGGTGCCGGGGAGCTGTTTTTT
TRBJ1-5 TRBV7-9 once NA CASSLGGTQPQHF TGTGCCAGCAGCTTGGGAGGGACTCAGCCCCAGCATTTT
TRBJ1-2 TRBV10-3 NA NA CAISDLPDYGYTF TGTGCCATCAGTGACCTGCCGGACTATGGCTACACCTTC
TRBJ1-2 TRBV29-1 NA NA CSVDEWAGPYGYTF TGCAGCGTTGATGAGTGGGCGGGCCCCTATGGCTACACCTTC
TRBJ2-7 TRBV6-1 NA TRBD1 CASSEAMWTGGYEQYF TGTGCCAGCAGTGAAGCCATGTGGACAGGGGGCTACGAGCAGTACTTC
TRBJ2-5 TRBV7-2 NA NA CASSRPGPRETQYF TGTGCCAGCAGCAGGCCGGGACCAAGGGAGACCCAGTACTTC
TRBJ1-1 TRBV18 NA NA CASSPPGRNTEAFF TGTGCCAGCTCACCACCCGGACGCAACACTGAAGCTTTCTTT
TRBJ2-3 TRBV6-5 NA NA CATLDTNTDTQYF TGTGCCACTCTAGATACCAACACAGATACGCAGTATTTT
TRBJ1-1 TRBV5-1 NA NA CASSSGPRGSTEAFF TGCGCCAGCAGCTCCGGCCCGAGGGGTTCCACTGAAGCTTTCTTT
TRBJ1-1 TRBV29-1 medium-sized NA CSVGSDTEAFF TGCAGCGTTGGATCGGACACTGAAGCTTTCTTT
TRBJ1-2 TRBV7-8 NA NA CASSGTAFYGYTF TGTGCCAGCAGTGGAACAGCTTTCTATGGCTACACCTTC
TRBJ2-6 TRBV10-3 once NA CAIKNPGANVLTF TGTGCCATCAAAAACCCTGGGGCCAACGTCCTGACTTTC
TRBJ1-1 TRBV28 NA NA CASTSSYNMNTEAFF TGTGCCAGCACTTCCTCTTATAACATGAACACTGAAGCTTTCTTT
TRBJ2-3 TRBV2 NA NA CASSEGLSGDTQYF TGTGCCAGCAGTGAGGGACTCTCCGGAGATACGCAGTATTTT
TRBJ2-3 TRBV5-6 NA NA CASSSKWGYTDTQYF TGTGCCAGCAGCTCCAAGTGGGGTTACACAGATACGCAGTATTTT
TRBJ1-3 TRBV23-1 NA NA CASSQSAAVGLSSGNTIYF TGCGCCAGCAGTCAATCGGCGGCAGTCGGTCTAAGCTCTGGAAACACCATATATTTT
TRBJ1-1 TRBV11-2 few NA CASSSEQGNTEAFF TGTGCCAGCAGCTCCGAACAGGGGAACACTGAAGCTTTCTTT
TRBJ1-1 TRBV5-4 NA NA CASSLFPTDAEAFF TGTGCCAGCAGCTTGTTTCCGACAGACGCTGAAGCTTTCTTT
TRBJ1-1 TRBV6-4 NA TRBD1 CASRGTGRLNTEAFF TGTGCCAGCAGGGGGACAGGGCGGTTGAACACTGAAGCTTTCTTT
TRBJ2-7 TRBV19 once NA CASSIQHPSLEQYF TGTGCCAGTAGTATACAGCACCCCTCCTTGGAGCAGTACTTC
TRBJ2-7 TRBV9 NA TRBD1 CASGSGQDFGEQYF TGTGCCAGCGGGTCGGGACAGGATTTCGGCGAGCAGTACTTC
TRBJ1-2 TRBV7-2 NA TRBD1 CASSLGQGHRGYTF TGTGCCAGCAGCTTGGGACAGGGGCACCGAGGCTACACCTTC
TRBJ1-5 TRBV4-3 NA NA CASSPTGGAQPQHF TGCGCCAGCAGCCCCACCGGGGGCGCACAGCCCCAGCATTTT